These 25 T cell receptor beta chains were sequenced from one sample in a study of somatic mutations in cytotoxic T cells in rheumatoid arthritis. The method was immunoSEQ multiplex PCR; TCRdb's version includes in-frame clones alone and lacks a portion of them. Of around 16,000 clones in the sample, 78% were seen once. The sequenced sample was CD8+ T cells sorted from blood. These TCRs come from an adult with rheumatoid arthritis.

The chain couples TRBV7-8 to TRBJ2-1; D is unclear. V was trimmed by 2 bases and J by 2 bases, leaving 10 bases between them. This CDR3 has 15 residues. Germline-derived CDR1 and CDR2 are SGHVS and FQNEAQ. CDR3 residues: CASSLYRGAYNEQFF. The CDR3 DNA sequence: TGTGCCAGCAGCTTATACCGAGGAGCCTACAATGAGCAGTTCTTC.

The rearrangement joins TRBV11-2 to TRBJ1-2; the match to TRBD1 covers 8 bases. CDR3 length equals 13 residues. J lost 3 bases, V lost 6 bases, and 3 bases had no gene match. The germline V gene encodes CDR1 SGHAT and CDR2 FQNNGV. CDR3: CASSETGDYGYTF. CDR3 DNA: TGTGCCAGCAGTGAGACAGGGGACTATGGCTACACCTTC.

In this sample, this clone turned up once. CDR3 sequence (DNA): TGCGCCAGCAGCTCACACGTAGGGGTTAGCAATCAGCCCCAGCATTTT. It translates to CASSSHVGVSNQPQHF. The chain recombines TRBV4-1 with TRBJ1-5; TRBD1 might be the D (5 bases). Germline V gene data show CDR1 as MGHRA and CDR2 as YSYEKL. V was trimmed by 5 bases and J by 0 bases, leaving 14 bases between them. This CDR3 is 16 amino acids long.

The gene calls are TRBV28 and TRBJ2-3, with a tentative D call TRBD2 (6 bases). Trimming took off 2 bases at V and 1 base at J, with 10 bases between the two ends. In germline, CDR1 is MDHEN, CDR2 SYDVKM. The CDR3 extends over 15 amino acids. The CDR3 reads CASSLRWGGTDTQYF. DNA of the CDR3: TGTGCCAGCAGTTTAAGGTGGGGGGGCACAGATACGCAGTATTTT.

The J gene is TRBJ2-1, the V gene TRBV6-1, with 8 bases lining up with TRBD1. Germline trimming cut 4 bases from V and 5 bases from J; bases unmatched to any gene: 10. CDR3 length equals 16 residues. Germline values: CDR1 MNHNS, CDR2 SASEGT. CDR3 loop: CASSVYGQGSHNEQFF. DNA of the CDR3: TGTGCCAGCAGTGTATACGGACAGGGCTCACACAATGAGCAGTTCTTC.

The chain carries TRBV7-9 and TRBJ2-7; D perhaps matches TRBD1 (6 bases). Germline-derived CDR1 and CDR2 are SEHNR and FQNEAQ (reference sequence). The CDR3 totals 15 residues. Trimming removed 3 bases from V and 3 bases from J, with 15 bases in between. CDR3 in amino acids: CASSFVSTGGYEQYF. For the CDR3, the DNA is TGTGCCAGCAGCTTTGTCTCGACAGGTGGCTACGAGCAGTACTTC. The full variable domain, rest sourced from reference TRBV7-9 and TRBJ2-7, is DTGVSQNPRHKITKRGQNVTFRCDPISEHNRLYWYRQTLGQGPEFLTYFQNEAQLEKSRLLSDRFSAERPKGSFSTLEIQRTEQGDSAMYLCASSFVSTGGYEQYFGPGTRLTVT.

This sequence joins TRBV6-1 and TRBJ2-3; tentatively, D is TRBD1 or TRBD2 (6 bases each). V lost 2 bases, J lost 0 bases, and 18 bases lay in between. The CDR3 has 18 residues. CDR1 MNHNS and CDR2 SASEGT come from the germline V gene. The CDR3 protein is CASSELSGGLISTDTQYF. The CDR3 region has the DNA TGTGCCAGCAGTGAACTTTCCGGGGGCCTAATAAGCACAGATACGCAGTATTTT.

CDR3 sequence (DNA): TGTGCCAGCAGCTTAGTGGGTAGAGCTGAAGCTTTCTTT. It encodes CASSLVGRAEAFF. V usage is TRBV11-2 and J usage is TRBJ1-1; D not resolved. V dropped 1 base and J dropped 6 bases, with 9 bases sitting between them. The CDR3 runs 13 residues. Germline V lookup: CDR1 SGHAT, CDR2 FQNNGV.

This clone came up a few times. CDR3 sequence: CAWAPDIMNTEAFF. In DNA, the CDR3 is TGTGCCTGGGCCCCGGACATTATGAACACTGAAGCTTTCTTT. The chain uses TRBV30 and TRBJ1-1, with a weak D call TRBD1 (5 bases). The germline CDR1 and CDR2 sequences are GTSNPN and SVGIG (reference sequence). This CDR3 comprises 14 residues. V was shortened by 5 bases and J by 0 bases, with 13 bases between the two germline ends. Based on the CDR3 plus reference TRBV30 and TRBJ1-1, the full variable domain is SQTIHQWPATLVQPVGSPLSLECTVEGTSNPNLYWYRQAAGRGLQLLFYSVGIGQISSEVPQNLSASRPQDRQFILSSKKLLLSDSGFYLCAWAPDIMNTEAFFGQGTRLTVV.

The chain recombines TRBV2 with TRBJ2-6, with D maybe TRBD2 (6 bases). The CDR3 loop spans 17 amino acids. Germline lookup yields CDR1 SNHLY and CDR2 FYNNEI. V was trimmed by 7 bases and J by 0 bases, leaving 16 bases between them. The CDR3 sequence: CASIAAGPISGANVLTF. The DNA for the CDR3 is TGTGCCAGCATTGCCGCGGGACCAATCTCTGGGGCCAACGTCCTGACTTTC. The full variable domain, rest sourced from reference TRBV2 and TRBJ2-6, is EPEVTQTPSHQVTQMGQEVILRCVPISNHLYFYWYRQILGQKVEFLVSFYNNEISEKSEIFDDQFSVERPDGSNFTLKIRSTKLEDSAMYFCASIAAGPISGANVLTFGAGSRLTVL.

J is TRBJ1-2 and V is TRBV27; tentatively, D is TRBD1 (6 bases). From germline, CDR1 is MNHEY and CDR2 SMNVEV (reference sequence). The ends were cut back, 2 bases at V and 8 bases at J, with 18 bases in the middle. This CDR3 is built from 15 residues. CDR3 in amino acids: CASSLRGGGLRGYTF. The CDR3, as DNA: TGTGCCAGCAGTTTAAGGGGAGGGGGACTTAGAGGCTACACCTTC.

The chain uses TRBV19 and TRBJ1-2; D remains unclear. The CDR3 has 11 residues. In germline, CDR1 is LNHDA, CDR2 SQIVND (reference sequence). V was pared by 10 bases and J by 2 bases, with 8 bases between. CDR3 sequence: CATDTNYGYTF. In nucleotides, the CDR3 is TGTGCCACCGATACAAACTATGGCTACACCTTC.

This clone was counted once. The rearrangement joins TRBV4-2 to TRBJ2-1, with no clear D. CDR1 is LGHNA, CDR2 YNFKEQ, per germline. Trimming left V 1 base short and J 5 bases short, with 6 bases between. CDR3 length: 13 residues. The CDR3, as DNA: TGTGCCAGCAGCCAAGGACCTAACAATGAGCAGTTCTTC. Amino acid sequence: CASSQGPNNEQFF.

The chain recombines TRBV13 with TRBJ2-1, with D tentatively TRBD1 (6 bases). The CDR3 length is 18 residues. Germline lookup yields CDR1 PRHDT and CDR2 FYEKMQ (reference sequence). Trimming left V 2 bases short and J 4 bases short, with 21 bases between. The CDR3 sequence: CASSLSPPGTRMYNEQFF. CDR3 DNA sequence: TGTGCCAGCAGCTTATCCCCACCCGGGACACGGATGTACAATGAGCAGTTCTTC.

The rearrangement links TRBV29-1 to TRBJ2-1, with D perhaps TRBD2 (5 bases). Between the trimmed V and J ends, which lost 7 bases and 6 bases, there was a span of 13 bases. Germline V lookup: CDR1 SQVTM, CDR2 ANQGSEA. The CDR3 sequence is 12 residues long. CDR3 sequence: CSGQPGGNEQFF. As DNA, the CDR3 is TGCAGCGGGCAACCTGGAGGCAATGAGCAGTTCTTC.

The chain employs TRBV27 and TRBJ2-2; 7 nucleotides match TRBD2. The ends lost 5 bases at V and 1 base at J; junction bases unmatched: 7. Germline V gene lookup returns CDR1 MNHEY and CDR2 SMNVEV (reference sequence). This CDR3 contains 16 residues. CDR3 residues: CASSPLGGENTGELFF. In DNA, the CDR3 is TGTGCCAGCAGTCCTCTTGGGGGGGAGAACACCGGGGAGCTGTTTTTT.

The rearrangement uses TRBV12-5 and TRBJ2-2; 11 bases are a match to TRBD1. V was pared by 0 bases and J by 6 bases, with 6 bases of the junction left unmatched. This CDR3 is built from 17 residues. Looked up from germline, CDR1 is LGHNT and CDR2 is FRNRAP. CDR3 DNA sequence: TGTGCTAGTGGTTTGGTAGTGGGGACAGGGGGACCCGGGGAGCTGTTTTTT. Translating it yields CASGLVVGTGGPGELFF.

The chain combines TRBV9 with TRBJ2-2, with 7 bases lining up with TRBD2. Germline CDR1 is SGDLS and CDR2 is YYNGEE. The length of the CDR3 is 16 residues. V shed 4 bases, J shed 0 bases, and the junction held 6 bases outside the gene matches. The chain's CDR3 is CASSPLSGTNTGELFF. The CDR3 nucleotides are TGTGCCAGCAGCCCCCTCAGCGGGACGAACACCGGGGAGCTGTTTTTT.

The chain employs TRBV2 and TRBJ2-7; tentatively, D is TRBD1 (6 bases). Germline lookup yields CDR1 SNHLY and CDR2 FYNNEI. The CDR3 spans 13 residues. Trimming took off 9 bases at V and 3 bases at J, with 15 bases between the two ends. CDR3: CASQPEQGYEQYF. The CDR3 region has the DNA TGTGCCAGTCAACCGGAACAGGGCTACGAGCAGTACTTC.

The chain's CDR3 is CAWKLSGTLWSEQYF. For the CDR3, the DNA is TGTGCCTGGAAGTTATCCGGGACACTGTGGTCCGAGCAGTACTTC. V gene TRBV30 combines with J gene TRBJ2-7, with D tentatively TRBD1 (6 bases). This CDR3 is built from 15 residues. The ends were cut back, 4 bases at V and 6 bases at J, with 22 bases in the middle. Germline CDR1 and CDR2: GTSNPN and SVGIG (reference sequence).

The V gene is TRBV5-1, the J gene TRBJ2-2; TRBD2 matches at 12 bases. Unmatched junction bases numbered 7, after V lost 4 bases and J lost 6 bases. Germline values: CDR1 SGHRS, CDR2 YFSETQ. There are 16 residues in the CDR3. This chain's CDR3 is CASSPGTSGFSGELFF. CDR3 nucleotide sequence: TGCGCCAGCAGCCCAGGGACTAGCGGGTTTTCCGGGGAGCTGTTTTTT.

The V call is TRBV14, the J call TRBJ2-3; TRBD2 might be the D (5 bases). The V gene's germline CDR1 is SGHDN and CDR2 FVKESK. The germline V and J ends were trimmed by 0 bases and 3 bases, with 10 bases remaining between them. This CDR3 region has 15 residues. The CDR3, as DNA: TGTGCCAGCAGCCAAGAGTGGCTAGCAACAGATACGCAGTATTTT. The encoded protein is CASSQEWLATDTQYF.

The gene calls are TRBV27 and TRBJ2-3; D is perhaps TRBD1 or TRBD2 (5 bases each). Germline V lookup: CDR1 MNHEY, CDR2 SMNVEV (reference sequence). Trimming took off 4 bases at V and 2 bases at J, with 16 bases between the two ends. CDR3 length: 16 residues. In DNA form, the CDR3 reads TGTGCCAGCAGTTGGTCATGGGGACGGCCCACAGATACGCAGTATTTT. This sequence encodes CASSWSWGRPTDTQYF.

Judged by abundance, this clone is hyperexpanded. CDR3 amino acids: CASSEDFAGGQETQYF. CDR3 sequence (DNA): TGTGCCAGCAGCGAGGACTTCGCGGGGGGCCAAGAGACCCAGTACTTC. This chain links TRBV11-3 with TRBJ2-5, with TRBD2 identical over 8 bases. The germline V gene has CDR1 SGHNT and CDR2 YENEEA. V dropped 5 bases and J dropped 1; count of bases not matched to a gene: 9. This CDR3 has 16 amino acids. Together with reference TRBV11-3 and TRBJ2-5, the CDR3 gives the full variable domain: EAGVVQSPRYKIIEKKQPVAFWCNPISGHNTLYWYLQNLGQGPELLIRYENEEAVDDSQLPKDRFSAERLKGVDSTLKIQPAELGDSAVYLCASSEDFAGGQETQYFGPGTRLLVL.

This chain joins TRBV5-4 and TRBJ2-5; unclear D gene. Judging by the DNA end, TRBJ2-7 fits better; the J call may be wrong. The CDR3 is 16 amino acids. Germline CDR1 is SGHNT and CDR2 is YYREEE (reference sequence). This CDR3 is CASSLTLTQIGYEQYF. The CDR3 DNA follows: TGTGCCAGCAGCTTAACTTTAACACAAATAGGCTACGAGCAGTACTTC.